This T cell receptor (beta chain) was recovered during a study of beta chain features in type 1 diabetes. J lost 2 bases, V lost 1 base, and 12 bases had no gene match. This CDR3 region has 19 residues. CDR1 is SGDLS and CDR2 is YYNGEE in the germline V gene. Every isolated RNA sample was fully reverse transcribed, so sequencing captured expressed TCRB transcripts. The assay was immunoSEQ multiplex PCR, and TCRdb's table has in-frame clones only and misses some. The sample carries under 450,000 clones, over 12% recorded once. Findings and limits, study-wide: When Type 1 diabetes patients were examined, their TCRB CDR3s proved moderately but significantly shorter in all four CD4+ subsets. Type 1 diabetes patients showed fewer insertions and more deletions at VDJ junctions.

A remark on this clone: As yet, its antigen is unknown.

There was one heparinised blood draw per donor, averaging approximately 120 mL. Each population that was sorted was more than 98% pure. This sequence was found in a woman between 18 and 29 years old in good health. The chain combines TRBV9 with TRBJ2-1, with TRBD2 matching 10 bases. Sequencing input: naive CD4+ T cells from blood. CDR3 in amino acids: CASSVNGGTSGETYNEQFF. The CDR3 coding sequence is TGTGCCAGCAGCGTAAACGGGGGAACTAGCGGGGAAACCTACAATGAGCAGTTCTTC. The full variable domain, its missing parts supplied by reference TRBV9 and TRBJ2-1, is DSGVTQTPKHLITATGQRVTLRCSPRSGDLSVYWYQQSLDQGLQFLIQYYNGEERAKGNILERFSAQQFPDLHSELNLSSLELGDSALYFCASSVNGGTSGETYNEQFFGPGTRLTVL.